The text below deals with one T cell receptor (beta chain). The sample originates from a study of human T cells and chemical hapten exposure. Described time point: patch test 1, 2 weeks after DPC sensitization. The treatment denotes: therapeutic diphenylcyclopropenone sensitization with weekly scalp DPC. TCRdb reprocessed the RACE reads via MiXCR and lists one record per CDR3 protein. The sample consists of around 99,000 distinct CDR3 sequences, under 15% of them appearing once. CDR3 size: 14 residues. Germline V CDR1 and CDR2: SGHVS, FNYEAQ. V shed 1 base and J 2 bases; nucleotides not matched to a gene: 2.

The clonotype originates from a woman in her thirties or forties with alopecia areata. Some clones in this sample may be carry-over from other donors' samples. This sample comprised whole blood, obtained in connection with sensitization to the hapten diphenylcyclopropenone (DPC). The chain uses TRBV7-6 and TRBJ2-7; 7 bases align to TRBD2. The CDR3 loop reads CASSLGEGTYEQYF. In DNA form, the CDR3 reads TGTGCCAGCAGCTTAGGGGAGGGGACCTACGAGCAGTACTTC.